Listed below are T cell receptor beta chains from one sample, sequenced in a study of T-cell reconstitution after alpha-beta-depleted transplantation in children. TCRdb used MiXCR to reprocess the PCR reads, holding one entry per CDR3 protein. Altogether 250,000 to 350,000 distinct CDR3 sequences are present, approximately 23% being singletons, with the ten largest covering 9.5% to 13%. The source was PBMCs, mostly from graft donor cells, collected 180 days after TCRalphabeta/CD19-depleted stem cell transplant. These receptors came from a male patient between 5 and 17 years old who had a stem cell transplant for acute lymphoblastic leukemia, so the T cells may come from the graft donor. Both conserved end residues are part of each CDR3. The order of the fields is D gene, clone size, V gene, J gene, CDR3 protein, CDR3 DNA. The D gene is left open where the match is weak. A row's size may be missing; if present it is once, few, many or a size class.

d_call: NA
clone_size: NA
v_call: TRBV6-1
j_call: TRBJ2-7
cdr3_aa: CASRVGRTYEQYF
cdr3_nt: TGTGCCAGCAGAGTCGGGCGGACCTACGAGCAGTACTTC

d_call: NA
clone_size: NA
v_call: TRBV5-1
j_call: TRBJ2-1
cdr3_aa: CASRAPGRGPVF
cdr3_nt: TGCGCCAGCAGGGCACCGGGACGCGGCCCAGTCTTC

d_call: NA
clone_size: few
v_call: TRBV11-2
j_call: TRBJ1-2
cdr3_aa: CASSLRGGYSNYGYTF
cdr3_nt: TGTGCCAGCAGCTTAAGAGGGGGGTATAGCAACTATGGCTACACCTTC

d_call: NA
clone_size: NA
v_call: TRBV20-1
j_call: TRBJ1-1
cdr3_aa: CCARDRGLQRLLNTEAFF
cdr3_nt: TGCTGTGCTAGAGATCGGGGGTTACAGAGGCTATTGAACACTGAAGCTTTCTTT

d_call: NA
clone_size: many
v_call: TRBV29-1
j_call: TRBJ2-2
cdr3_aa: CSVKTGNTGELFF
cdr3_nt: TGCAGCGTTAAGACAGGGAACACCGGGGAGCTGTTTTTT

d_call: NA
clone_size: NA
v_call: TRBV11-1
j_call: TRBJ2-1
cdr3_aa: CASSLWVASNEQFF
cdr3_nt: TGTGCCAGCAGCTTATGGGTAGCGTCCAATGAGCAGTTCTTC

d_call: TRBD2
clone_size: few
v_call: TRBV6-1
j_call: TRBJ2-1
cdr3_aa: CASSPGLAGGGEQFF
cdr3_nt: TGTGCCAGCAGCCCCGGACTAGCGGGAGGAGGTGAGCAGTTCTTC

d_call: TRBD2
clone_size: few
v_call: TRBV11-2
j_call: TRBJ2-7
cdr3_aa: CASSFPGTSGRDLRGSYEQYF
cdr3_nt: TGTGCCAGCAGCTTCCCCGGGACTAGCGGGAGGGATTTAAGAGGTTCCTACGAGCAGTACTTC

d_call: NA
clone_size: few
v_call: TRBV5-6
j_call: TRBJ1-3
cdr3_aa: CASSLRISSGNTIYF
cdr3_nt: TGTGCCAGCAGCCTCAGGATCAGCTCTGGAAACACCATATATTTT

d_call: TRBD1
clone_size: few
v_call: TRBV20-1
j_call: TRBJ1-1
cdr3_aa: CSARDQRTGNTEAFF
cdr3_nt: TGCAGTGCTAGAGATCAGAGGACAGGTAACACTGAAGCTTTCTTT

d_call: TRBD1
clone_size: NA
v_call: TRBV18
j_call: TRBJ2-1
cdr3_aa: CASSPQPAGGGHYNEQFF
cdr3_nt: TGTGCCAGCTCACCACAACCAGCAGGGGGTGGACACTACAATGAGCAGTTCTTC

d_call: TRBD2
clone_size: NA
v_call: TRBV9
j_call: TRBJ2-7
cdr3_aa: CASSLGLAGAVEQYF
cdr3_nt: TGTGCCAGCAGCCTTGGACTAGCCGGAGCGGTTGAGCAGTACTTC

d_call: NA
clone_size: NA
v_call: TRBV7-9
j_call: TRBJ1-1
cdr3_aa: CASGGRGTNTEAFF
cdr3_nt: TGTGCCAGCGGGGGAAGGGGGACGAACACTGAAGCTTTCTTT

d_call: NA
clone_size: NA
v_call: TRBV20-1
j_call: TRBJ2-3
cdr3_aa: CSARVGSADTQYF
cdr3_nt: TGCAGTGCTAGAGTCGGGAGTGCAGATACGCAGTATTTT